Listed here are 10 T cell receptor beta chains from one sample, sequenced in a study of blood T cell repertoires in COVID-19. Generated by immunoSEQ multiplex PCR, the TCRdb table keeps only in-frame clones and is missing some. The sample records 120,000 to 150,000 clones, around 84% being singletons. Sequences were obtained from peripheral blood. These receptors all come from a human donor in a cohort sampled during active COVID-19.

The gene calls are TRBV6-1 and TRBJ1-4, with D unclear. Trimming removed 2 bases from V and 0 bases from J, with 4 bases in between. CDR1 and CDR2 (germline): MNHNS, SASEGT. The CDR3 sequence is 14 residues long. As DNA, the CDR3 is TGTGCCAGCAGTGAAACTGCAACTAATGAAAAACTGTTTTTT. Encoded protein: CASSETATNEKLFF.

The gene calls are TRBV4-2 and TRBJ2-3; D is perhaps TRBD2 (6 bases). The CDR3 loop spans 15 amino acids. Germline V lookup: CDR1 LGHNA, CDR2 YNFKEQ. V dropped 0 bases and J dropped 1 base, with 8 bases sitting between them. The CDR3 bases are TGTGCCAGCAGCCAAGAGGGGGGACGCACAGATACGCAGTATTTT. Translating gives CASSQEGGRTDTQYF.

J is TRBJ2-5 and V is TRBV4-2; 13 positions match TRBD2. Germline loops: CDR1 LGHNA, CDR2 YNFKEQ. The CDR3 totals 15 residues. The V segment lost 4 bases and the J segment 5 bases; nucleotides outside the gene matches: 4. CDR3 nucleotide sequence: TGTGCCAGCAGCCGGGAACTAGCGGGAGGGGAGACCCAGTACTTC. Its translation: CASSRELAGGETQYF.

The J gene is TRBJ2-6, the V gene TRBV7-9; TRBD2 matches at 15 bases. The CDR3 sequence is 17 residues long. CDR1 is SEHNR, CDR2 FQNEAQ, per germline (reference sequence). Trimming at V came to 5 bases and at J to 4 bases, leaving 3 bases not matched to a gene. The CDR3 bases are TGTGCCAGCAGCGAGGGACTAGCGGGGGGCGGGGCCAACGTCCTGACTTTC. Its translation: CASSEGLAGGGANVLTF.

V gene TRBV2 combines with J gene TRBJ1-5, with 7 positions matching TRBD1. Germline V CDR1 and CDR2: SNHLY, FYNNEI. CDR3 size: 15 residues. With V trimmed by 6 bases and J by 3 bases, 8 bases remained unmatched. In DNA form, the CDR3 reads TGTGCCAGCAGGTCGACAGGGTCTCTCAATCAGCCCCAGCATTTT. Translated: CASRSTGSLNQPQHF.

The genes are TRBV30 and TRBJ2-5, with D tentatively TRBD2 (5 bases). Germline V gene lookup returns CDR1 GTSNPN and CDR2 SVGIG (reference sequence). The CDR3 sequence is 13 residues long. Trimming cost V 3 bases and J 4 bases, with 12 bases left between them. The CDR3 spells CAWSGLGGETQYF. The CDR3 DNA is TGTGCCTGGAGCGGGCTAGGAGGAGAGACCCAGTACTTC.

The chain combines TRBV28 with TRBJ1-5; tentatively, D is TRBD1 (6 bases). The CDR3 length is 15 residues. The V end lost 5 bases, the J end lost 6 bases, and 17 bases lay between the germline ends. The V gene's germline CDR1 is MDHEN and CDR2 SYDVKM. The CDR3 loop is CASSRGDGGVQPQHF. The CDR3 DNA is TGTGCCAGCAGTAGGGGAGATGGGGGCGTTCAGCCCCAGCATTTT.

As regards this clone: Other DNA sequences within the sample encode an identical CDR3. V and J are TRBV9 and TRBJ2-1, with 8 bases fitting TRBD1. The germline V gene encodes CDR1 SGDLS and CDR2 YYNGEE. The CDR3 runs to 15 residues. Trimming took 0 bases from V and 3 from J; bases not matched to a gene: 2. This CDR3 is CASSVGQGSYNEQFF. CDR3 DNA sequence: TGTGCCAGCAGCGTAGGACAGGGGAGCTACAATGAGCAGTTCTTC.

The rearrangement links TRBV5-4 to TRBJ1-2; maybe TRBD1 (5 bases). The germline gives CDR1 SGHNT, CDR2 YYREEE (reference sequence). The CDR3 sequence is 12 residues long. The ends were cut back, 1 base at V and 8 bases at J, with 9 bases in the middle. CDR3: CASSLPTAGYTF. In DNA form, the CDR3 reads TGTGCCAGCAGCTTGCCGACAGCGGGCTACACCTTC.

The genes are TRBV6-5 and TRBJ1-4, with 9 nucleotides matching TRBD1. The CDR3 consists of 15 residues. The ends lost 5 bases at V and 4 bases at J; junction bases unmatched: 5. In germline, CDR1 is MNHEY, CDR2 SVGAGI. In DNA form, the CDR3 reads TGTGCCAGCAGTCCCCCGACAGGGGGTAATGAAAAACTGTTTTTT. Amino acids: CASSPPTGGNEKLFF.